Below are 21 T cell receptor beta chains sequenced from a single sample in a study of T cell responses to AZD1222 COVID-19 vaccine. Generated by immunoSEQ multiplex PCR, the TCRdb table keeps only in-frame clones and is missing some. The repertoire holds 100,000 or so clones, with about 89% as singletons. Specimen: peripheral blood, collected on day 0 of MenACWY control vaccination. Source of these receptors: an adult in good health.

The chain recombines TRBV19 with TRBJ2-7, with D perhaps matching TRBD2 (6 bases). CDR1 and CDR2 (germline): LNHDA, SQIVND (reference sequence). This CDR3 has 14 amino acids. Trimming took off 3 bases at V and 0 bases at J, with 9 bases between the two ends. CDR3: CASSMGLNSYEQYF. CDR3 in DNA: TGTGCCAGTAGTATGGGACTCAACTCCTACGAGCAGTACTTC.

The chain combines TRBV29-1 with TRBJ2-5, with D possibly TRBD1 on 5 matching bases. This CDR3 spans 13 amino acids. The germline V gene has CDR1 SQVTM and CDR2 ANQGSEA. The V end lost 7 bases, the J end lost 1 base, and 13 bases lay between the germline ends. CDR3 nucleotide sequence: TGCAGCGCCGCAGGAGACAGCCAAGAGACCCAGTACTTC. It is translated as CSAAGDSQETQYF.

This clone was found once. CDR3 loop: CASSPPYSRGELFF. CDR3 DNA: TGTGCCAGCTCACCACCCTATTCCAGGGGGGAGCTGTTTTTT. The V gene is TRBV18, the J gene TRBJ2-2; D not certain. CDR1 is KGHSH and CDR2 is LQKENI in the germline V gene. Between the trimmed V and J ends, which lost 0 bases and 8 bases, there was a span of 10 bases. There are 14 residues in the CDR3.

The chain links TRBV19 to TRBJ2-7; 9 bases are a match to TRBD1. The germline CDR1 and CDR2 sequences are LNHDA and SQIVND (reference sequence). V lost 2 bases, J lost 2 bases, and 4 bases stayed unmatched. This CDR3 has 15 residues. The CDR3 DNA follows: TGTGCCAGTAGTATATCCGGGACAGGGACCTACGAGCAGTACTTC. Protein product: CASSISGTGTYEQYF. Complete variable domain (other parts from reference TRBV19 and TRBJ2-7): DGGITQSPKYLFRKEGQNVTLSCEQNLNHDAMYWYRQDPGQGLRLIYYSQIVNDFQKGDIAEGYSVSREKKESFPLTVTSAQKNPTAFYLCASSISGTGTYEQYFGPGTRLTVT.

For this clone: Relative to the germline gene, one junction end is altered; a read error may explain this. The rearrangement joins TRBV7-7 to TRBJ2-7; TRBD1 matches at 8 bases. CDR3 length equals 15 residues. The germline V gene has CDR1 SSHAT and CDR2 FNYEAQ (reference sequence). Here the CDR3 reads CASSPGGPRSYEQYF. As DNA, the CDR3 is TGTGCTAGCAGTCCAGGGGGCCCACGCTCCTACGAGCAGTACTTC.

The V and J genes are TRBV28 and TRBJ2-3, with TRBD1 identical over 7 bases. Losses at the gene ends were 8 bases for V and 1 base for J; bases not matched to a gene: 12. The germline V gene has CDR1 MDHEN and CDR2 SYDVKM. The CDR3 is 16 amino acids. The CDR3 loop is CASVQTGSSGTDTQYF. CDR3 bases: TGTGCCAGCGTCCAGACAGGGTCTTCCGGCACAGATACGCAGTATTTT.

The V gene is TRBV5-1, the J gene TRBJ2-3, with no clear D. The CDR3 runs to 15 residues. Looked up from germline, CDR1 is SGHRS and CDR2 is YFSETQ. The V end was cut by 4 bases, the J end by 2 bases, with 14 bases between. CDR3 coding DNA: TGCGCCAGCAGCATGGCGCTGGGCCCCACAGATACGCAGTATTTT. Translation: CASSMALGPTDTQYF.

This chain joins TRBV7-9 and TRBJ1-6; the match to TRBD1 covers 7 bases. CDR3 size: 15 residues. The germline V gene encodes CDR1 SEHNR and CDR2 FQNEAQ (reference sequence). With V trimmed by 6 bases and J by 8 bases, 10 bases remained unmatched. The CDR3 nucleotides read TGTGCCAGCAGACCGGGGACAGCCGGGGATTCACCCCTCCACTTT. It yields the protein CASRPGTAGDSPLHF.

The chain employs TRBV11-2 and TRBJ2-1, with TRBD2 matching over 9 bases. The germline V gene encodes CDR1 SGHAT and CDR2 FQNNGV. The CDR3 length is 16 residues. With 7 bases clipped from V and 2 bases from J, the junction kept 9 bases outside the gene matches. The DNA for the CDR3 is TGTGCCAGCACCAAAGGGGCTAGCGGGACCTACAATGAGCAGTTCTTC. Residues: CASTKGASGTYNEQFF.

The chain carries TRBV27 and TRBJ2-7; 8 bases map to TRBD1. The ends lost 5 bases at V and 4 bases at J; junction bases unmatched: 10. The CDR3 spans 15 residues. CDR1 and CDR2 (germline): MNHEY, SMNVEV (reference sequence). Written as DNA, the CDR3 is TGTGCCAGCAGTCGCGAGTCAGGGGGCGCTTACGAGCAGTACTTC. Amino acids: CASSRESGGAYEQYF.

The genes are TRBV7-2 and TRBJ1-5, with TRBD1 matching 12 bases. The CDR3 extends over 15 amino acids. Germline CDR1 and CDR2: SGHTA and FQGNSA. V gave up 5 bases and J gave up 7 bases; unmatched junction bases: 6. CDR3 DNA: TGTGCCAGCAGCCTCGGGACAGGGGGCAGACAGCCCCAGCATTTT. It yields the protein CASSLGTGGRQPQHF. The whole variable domain, filled in from reference TRBV7-2 and TRBJ1-5, reads GAGVSQSPSNKVTEKGKDVELRCDPISGHTALYWYRQSLGQGLEFLIYFQGNSAPDKSGLPSDRFSAERTGGSVSTLTIQRTQQEDSAVYLCASSLGTGGRQPQHFGDGTRLSIL.

The chain couples TRBV4-2 to TRBJ1-2; a possible D gene is TRBD1 (6 bases). The CDR3 extends over 15 amino acids. Between the trimmed V and J ends, which lost 7 bases and 4 bases, there was a span of 19 bases. The germline V gene encodes CDR1 LGHNA and CDR2 YNFKEQ. The CDR3 is CASTLAGTKGYGYTF. CDR3 coding DNA: TGTGCCAGCACCCTGGCCGGGACAAAGGGCTATGGCTACACCTTC.

This chain links TRBV10-2 with TRBJ2-7, with 8 bases lining up with TRBD2. Germline-derived CDR1 and CDR2 are WSHSY and SAAADI. The CDR3 contains 13 residues. The V gene end was trimmed by 8 bases and the J gene end by 0 bases; junction bases not matched to a gene: 3. CDR3 sequence (DNA): TGCGCCAGCGTCAGCGGGAGCTCCTACGAGCAGTACTTC. It is translated as CASVSGSSYEQYF.

J is TRBJ1-1 and V is TRBV4-3, with TRBD1 matching over 8 bases. The germline CDR1 and CDR2 sequences are LGHNA and YSLEER. This CDR3 has 15 residues. V lost 3 bases to trimming and J lost 4 bases; unmatched junction nucleotides: 7. The CDR3 loop is CASSQVTGEITEAFF. Here the CDR3 DNA reads TGCGCCAGCAGCCAGGTGACAGGGGAGATCACTGAAGCTTTCTTT.

This clone appeared a single time. This chain uses TRBV28 with TRBJ1-5; TRBD1 matches 9 bases. Losses at the gene ends were 6 bases for V and 3 bases for J; bases not matched to a gene: 3. The CDR3 has 14 residues. The germline V gene has CDR1 MDHEN and CDR2 SYDVKM. The CDR3 protein is CASREQGANQPQHF. The CDR3 region has the DNA TGTGCCAGCAGGGAACAGGGGGCCAATCAGCCCCAGCATTTT.

The chain uses TRBV25-1 and TRBJ2-1, with no clear D. CDR3 size: 12 residues. The germline CDR1 and CDR2 sequences are MGHDK and SYGVNS. Trimming took 2 bases from V and 8 from J, leaving 7 bases between them. CDR3 bases: TGTGCCAGCAGTGAACGGAGCTATGAGCAGTTCTTC. This sequence encodes CASSERSYEQFF.

The gene calls are TRBV3-1 (or the pseudogene TRBV3-2) and TRBJ2-6; D possibly matches TRBD1 or TRBD2 (6 bases each). CDR1 LGHDT and CDR2 YNNKEL come from the germline V gene (reference sequence). The CDR3 length is 17 residues. V was shortened by 5 bases and J by 3 bases, with 17 bases between the two germline ends. CDR3 sequence (DNA): TGTGCCAGCAGCTCCGAGGTGGGGGGCTTTGGGGCCAACGTCCTGACTTTC. This encodes CASSSEVGGFGANVLTF.

The chain has TRBV21-1 and TRBJ2-2; no DNA check was done on the table's D call, TRBD2. TRBV21-1 is a known pseudogene. This CDR3 is 17 amino acids long. The CDR3 nucleotides read TGTGCCAGCAGCAAAGGGCGTCCCGGGGGGGCTGCCGGGGAGCTGTTTTTT. It yields the protein CASSKGRPGGAAGELFF.

CDR3 DNA: TGTGCCAGCAGCGGACTGCTGTCCGGGGAGCTGTTTTTT. It yields the protein CASSGLLSGELFF. The chain joins TRBV2 to TRBJ2-2; D might be TRBD2 (5 bases). The CDR3 totals 13 residues. The V end lost 6 bases, the J end lost 6 bases, and 11 bases lay between the germline ends. The germline CDR1 and CDR2 sequences are SNHLY and FYNNEI. The full variable domain, completed using reference TRBV2 and TRBJ2-2, is EPEVTQTPSHQVTQMGQEVILRCVPISNHLYFYWYRQILGQKVEFLVSFYNNEISEKSEIFDDQFSVERPDGSNFTLKIRSTKLEDSAMYFCASSGLLSGELFFGEGSRLTVL.

V gene TRBV27 combines with J gene TRBJ2-1; either TRBD1 or TRBD2 may supply D (5 bases each). The CDR3 contains 17 residues. V lost 5 bases to trimming and J lost 0 bases, with 17 bases between them. The germline CDR1 and CDR2 sequences are MNHEY and SMNVEV (reference sequence). This CDR3 is CASSRRGLQSSYNEQFF. The CDR3 region has the DNA TGTGCCAGCAGTCGACGGGGCCTTCAGAGCTCCTACAATGAGCAGTTCTTC.

The V gene is TRBV5-1, the J gene TRBJ1-4; a possible D gene is TRBD1 (6 bases). The CDR3 contains 14 residues. Trimming stripped 4 bases from V and 8 bases from J, with 15 bases between. Germline V gene sequence: CDR1 SGHRS, CDR2 YFSETQ. The CDR3 is CASSLRGGEEKLFF. Here the CDR3 DNA reads TGCGCCAGCAGCCTTCGAGGGGGGGAGGAAAAACTGTTTTTT. The whole variable domain, remainder taken from reference TRBV5-1 and TRBJ1-4, is KAGVTQTPRYLIKTRGQQVTLSCSPISGHRSVSWYQQTPGQGLQFLFEYFSETQRNKGNFPGRFSGRQFSNSRSEMNVSTLELGDSALYLCASSLRGGEEKLFFGSGTQLSVL.